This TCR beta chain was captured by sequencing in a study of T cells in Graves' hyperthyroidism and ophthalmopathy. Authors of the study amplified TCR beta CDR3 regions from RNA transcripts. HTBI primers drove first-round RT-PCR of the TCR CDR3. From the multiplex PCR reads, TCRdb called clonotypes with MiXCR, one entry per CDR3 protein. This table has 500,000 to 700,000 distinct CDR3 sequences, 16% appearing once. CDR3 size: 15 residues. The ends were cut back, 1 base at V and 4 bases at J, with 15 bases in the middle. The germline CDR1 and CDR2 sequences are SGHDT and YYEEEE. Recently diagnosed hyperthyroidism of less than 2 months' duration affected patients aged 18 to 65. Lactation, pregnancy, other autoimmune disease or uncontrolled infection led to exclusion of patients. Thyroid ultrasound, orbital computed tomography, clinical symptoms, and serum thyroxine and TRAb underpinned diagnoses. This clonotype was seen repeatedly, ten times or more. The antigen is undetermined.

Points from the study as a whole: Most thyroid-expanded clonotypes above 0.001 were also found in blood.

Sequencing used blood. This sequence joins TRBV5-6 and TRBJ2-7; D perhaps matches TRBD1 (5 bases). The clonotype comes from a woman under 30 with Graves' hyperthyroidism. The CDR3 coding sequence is TGTGCCAGCAGCTTGAGTGGCTTGACAGATTACGAGCAGTACTTC. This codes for CASSLSGLTDYEQYF. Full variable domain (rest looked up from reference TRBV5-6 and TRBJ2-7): DAGVTQSPTHLIKTRGQQVTLRCSPKSGHDTVSWYQQALGQGPQFIFQYYEEEERQRGNFPDRFSGHQFPNYSSELNVNALLLGDSALYLCASSLSGLTDYEQYFGPGTRLTVT.